The present T cell receptor beta chain was sequenced within a study of control samples from healthy donors and cancer patients. Assay used: immunoSEQ multiplex PCR; TCRdb lists only in-frame clones, some missing. The table includes about 98,000 clones, about four fifths detected once. Trimming left V 4 bases short and J 12 bases short, with 12 bases between. The CDR3 is made up of 11 amino acids. The material sequenced was blood. The chain joins TRBV12-3 or TRBV12-4 to TRBJ1-2; D possibly corresponds to TRBD1 (5 bases). This sequence was found in a man aged 60-69 years in good health. The CDR3 nucleotides read TGTGCCAGCAGTTCCATCGAAGGGGACACCTTC. The encoded protein is CASSSIEGDTF.